This T cell receptor (beta chain) was sequenced for a study of cytotoxic CD8 clonotypes in ibrutinib-treated CLL. Study conclusions and caveats: Treatment left the uncommon public clonotypes either contracted or stable in frequency.

Data came from immunoSEQ multiplex PCR; TCRdb stores just in-frame clones and leaves some out. The top ten clones hold roughly 7.1% of a sample with approximately 74,000 clones, approximately 80% of them seen once. A note on this clone: No antigen is known for it.

Germline CDR1 and CDR2: LNHDA and SQIVND (reference sequence). V shed 4 bases and J shed 7 bases, with 14 bases lying between them. The CDR3 is made up of 14 amino acids. The V call is TRBV19, the J call TRBJ2-4; the D gene could be TRBD1 or TRBD2 (5 bases each). The sequence was obtained from a human donor with chronic lymphocytic leukemia. Material: PBMCs, obtained at disease progression, from a patient treated with ibrutinib. CDR3 in amino acids: CASSTAGAGNIQYF. DNA for the CDR3: TGTGCCAGTAGTACCGCCGGGGCAGGGAACATTCAGTACTTC.